Reported below is one T cell receptor beta chain. Germline assignment: CDR1 MNHNS and CDR2 SASEGT. The CDR3 has 16 amino acids. V lost 4 bases and J 4 bases, leaving 17 bases between the germline ends. These data come from a study of blood T cell repertoires in COVID-19. Study background: Samples of COVID-19 (acute and convalescent) were obtained from the United States, Italy and Spain. The analysed material was cDNA or gDNA that came from T cells, B-cell-depleted T cells, or PBMCs.

In the source study's methods: Amplifying reference gene primers gave estimates of nucleated cell counts. TCRdb's table, derived via immunoSEQ multiplex PCR, lists solely in-frame clones and lacks some. V and J calls and clone size are as listed in that table; D and trimming were resolved from the DNA. Among around 100,000 clones listed, around 84% were seen once. The TCR comes from a woman in her seventies with active or convalescent COVID-19. The sample taken for sequencing was peripheral blood. V and J are TRBV6-1 and TRBJ1-5; tentative D call: TRBD1 (6 bases). The CDR3 bases are TGTGCCAGCAGTGCAGGGGACCAGGGCCGAAATCAGCCCCAGCATTTT. Protein product: CASSAGDQGRNQPQHF.